The clone carrying this T cell receptor beta chain has a single count. The antigen is undetermined. The sample belongs to a study of T cells after posttransplantation cyclophosphamide. The assay was immunoSEQ multiplex PCR, and TCRdb's table has in-frame clones only and misses some. Among some 21,000 clones listed, approximately 98% were seen once. The CDR3 extends over 12 amino acids. Germline V CDR1 and CDR2: SNHLY, FYNNEI. The V end lost 8 bases, the J end lost 0 bases, and 6 bases lay between the germline ends. Study-wide findings and caveats: After PTCy, TRB diversity resembled that of CNI/methotrexate controls.

The V call is TRBV2, the J call TRBJ2-3; D not resolved. This sequence was found in a man aged 35 to 55 in good health, CMV-negative, and a related stem cell transplant donor. Sequencing was performed on naive CD8+ T cells sorted from PBMCs. CDR3 sequence reads: CASFRSTDTQYF. CDR3 coding DNA: TGTGCCAGCTTCCGGAGCACAGATACGCAGTATTTT.